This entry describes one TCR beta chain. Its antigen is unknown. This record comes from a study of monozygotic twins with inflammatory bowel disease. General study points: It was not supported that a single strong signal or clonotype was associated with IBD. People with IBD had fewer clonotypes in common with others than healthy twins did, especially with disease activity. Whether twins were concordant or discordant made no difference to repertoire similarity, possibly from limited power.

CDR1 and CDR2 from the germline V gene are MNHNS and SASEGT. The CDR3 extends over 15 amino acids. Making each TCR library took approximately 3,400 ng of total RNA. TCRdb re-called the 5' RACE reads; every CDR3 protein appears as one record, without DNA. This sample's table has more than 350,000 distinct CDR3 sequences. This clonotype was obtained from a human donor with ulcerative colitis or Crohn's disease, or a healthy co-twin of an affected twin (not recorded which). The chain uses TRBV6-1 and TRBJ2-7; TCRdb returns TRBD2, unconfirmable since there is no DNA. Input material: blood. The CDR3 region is CASSTTSGSSYEQYF.